Sequencing of this T cell receptor (beta chain) was carried out in a study of a mutant IDH1 vaccine in newly diagnosed glioma (dated by TCRdb to 2020 to 2022). For context, the study as a whole: Across visits V03 through V10, patients got a total of eight vaccinations, given in weeks 1, 3, 5, 7, 11, 15, 19 and 23. Vaccination began 4-6 weeks after radiotherapy alone, or alongside temozolomide cycles in the chemotherapy-containing groups. Of the roughly 34 treated patients, 62.5% were male and around 38% were female, and a mean age of approximately 40 years was recorded. Prior to enrollment, patients had been given standard therapy consisting of radiotherapy alone, temozolomide alone, or radiochemotherapy with temozolomide, with the combination given to most patients. Six visits were used for peripheral blood collection: V03 (baseline), V05, V07, V10, V12 and V13. Longitudinal TCRB deep sequencing was performed for some 25 treated patients wherever samples were available for exploratory analyses. Overall study outcomes, separate from this receptor: Immune responses induced by the vaccine were seen in more than 85% of patients across multiple MHC alleles. The authors noted that analyses of patient blood samples could not be reproduced because of sample limitations. PBMC samples for TCRB deep sequencing were selected based on availability. Pseudoprogression seemed to be unrelated to changes in the top peripheral T cell clonotypes found by TCRB sequencing.

V is clipped by 3 bases and J by 4 bases, and the sequence between their germline boundaries is 13 bases long. The germline V gene provides CDR1 MDHEN and CDR2 SYDVKM. The CDR3 contains 14 residues, cysteine and phenylalanine counted. Only CDR3 DNA remains: 42 bases, in frame from the first base. With respect to this clone: Its binding antigen is unknown. Base qualities are not recorded, but no much larger clone differs from it by a single base.

Library construction relied on the immunoSEQ multiplex PCR assay. Rearranged TCR beta chain sequences were amplified with the hsTCRB Kit following the manufacturer's protocol. TCRB libraries were sequenced on an Illumina MiSeq. The paper's processing steps were these. Demultiplexing, trimming and gene mapping were performed with the kit vendor's proprietary platform. TCRdb provides this immuneACCESS table in a form limited to in-frame rearrangements. Some clones are lacking; in checked studies, under half of them reflect an unresolved V gene, and why the rest are absent is not known. V and J calls and clone size are copied from that table; D and trimming were computed from the DNA. The sample contains tens of thousands of clones, 85% to 90% of them found a single time. 0.77% of the sample goes to the ten largest clones. According to the study, the label for this sample's time point signals: week 23, last vaccination. Each vaccine dose was 300 ug of a 20-mer mutant IDH1 peptide in Montanide, given subcutaneously with topical imiquimod. Donors had newly diagnosed WHO grade 3 or 4 IDH1-mutant astrocytomas with loss of nuclear ATRX. The samples were drawn from NOA16, a multicentre, single-arm, open-label phase I trial in Germany that tested a mutant IDH1 peptide vaccine in humans for the first time. Genomic DNA for TCRB sequencing was extracted from EDTA blood using the DNeasy Blood and Tissue Kit.

The TCR was taken from a woman aged 45-65 years with glioma. This specimen consisted of PBMCs, obtained from a glioma patient whose treatment included an IDH1 peptide vaccine. The chain was built from TRBV28 and TRBJ2-7; TRBD1 might be the D gene, on 5 matching bases. The CDR3 reads as follows: CASSLLQGFYEQYF. The base sequence is TGTGCCAGCAGTTTGTTGCAGGGTTTTTACGAGCAGTACTTC.